These T cell receptor beta chains were read from a single sample in a study of T cell responses to AZD1222 COVID-19 vaccine. Only in-frame clones appear in the TCRdb table, and some are missing; sequencing was by immunoSEQ multiplex PCR. The profile shows tens of thousands of clones, approximately 90% of them singletons. Sequencing used peripheral blood, obtained on day 0 of MenACWY control vaccination. These receptors came from an adult in good health. Each CDR3 is given with its conserved first and last residue. A D gene is named only where the DNA matches it firmly. Part of the rows lack a size; the others show once, few, many or a class for expanded clones.

- | - | TRBJ1-2 | TRBV28 | TGTGCCAGCAGGAATACAGGGTTGGACTATGGCTACACCTTC | CASRNTGLDYGYTF
- | once | TRBJ1-2 | TRBV14 | TGTGCCAGCAGCCGCTTCCCGGGATGGAACTATGGCTACACCTTC | CASSRFPGWNYGYTF
- | - | TRBJ2-1 | TRBV19 | TGTGCCAGTAGTATGGGCAGTTTCTCCTACAATGAGCAGTTCTTC | CASSMGSFSYNEQFF
- | - | TRBJ1-1 | TRBV7-6 | TGTGCCAGCAGCCAGCGGACAGCCAGGAACACTGAAGCTTTCTTT | CASSQRTARNTEAFF
- | once | TRBJ1-2 | TRBV4-3 | TGCGCCAGCAGCCAGGATCCGGGGAGCTATGGCTACACCTTC | CASSQDPGSYGYTF
- | - | TRBJ1-6 | TRBV7-2 | TGTGCCAGCAGCTCGAATAGGGGGGGAAGGTCACCCCTCCACTTT | CASSSNRGGRSPLHF
- | - | TRBJ2-5 | TRBV6-4 | TGTGCCAGCAGCCCCCCCAATAGGGAAGAGACCCAGTACTTC | CASSPPNREETQYF
- | - | TRBJ1-6 | TRBV28 | TGTGCCAGCAAGGTGGGAGCGTCTAATTCACCCCTCCACTTT | CASKVGASNSPLHF
- | once | TRBJ2-2 | TRBV11-2 | TGTGCCAGCAGTCGGACCGGGGAGCTGTTTTTT | CASSRTGELFF
- | - | TRBJ1-1 | TRBV6-5 | TGTGCCAGCAGTTACTCAGGGAGGAACACTGAAGCTTTCTTT | CASSYSGRNTEAFF
- | - | TRBJ1-3 | TRBV9 | TGTGCCAGCAGCCCGCGGGGGCCTGGAAACACCATATATTTT | CASSPRGPGNTIYF
- | - | TRBJ2-5 | TRBV7-2 | TGTGCCAGCAGCCCCGTAAGGGCCGAGGGGACCCAGTACTTC | CASSPVRAEGTQYF
- | - | TRBJ1-4 | TRBV5-5 | TGTGCCAGCAGCTTGGGATTTAAGACAGGACCTAATGAAAAACTGTTTTTT | CASSLGFKTGPNEKLFF
- | once | TRBJ2-1 | TRBV7-2 | TGTGCCAGCAGCTCCGGGCGGCAGAGTTACAATGAGCAGTTCTTC | CASSSGRQSYNEQFF
- | - | TRBJ2-3 | TRBV7-7 | TGTGCCAGCAGCCGCGATCGGACAGATACGCAGTATTTT | CASSRDRTDTQYF
- | - | TRBJ2-5 | TRBV6-2/TRBV6-3 | TGTGCCAGCAGCGAAGGAAAGGGGAGAGCCCAAAGAGAGACCCAGTACTTC | CASSEGKGRAQRETQYF
- | - | TRBJ1-6 | TRBV5-1 | TGCGCCAGCAGCTCCGGACAGATAAATTCACCCCTCCACTTT | CASSSGQINSPLHF
- | - | TRBJ2-7 | TRBV7-2 | TGTGCCAGCAGCTTAGAGAGAGTCGGCTACGAGCAGTACTTC | CASSLERVGYEQYF
- | - | TRBJ2-1 | TRBV7-2 | TGTGCCAGCAGCTTAGCTCCTCACGGGAGCGGGCGGAATGAGCAGTTCTTC | CASSLAPHGSGRNEQFF
TRBD2 | - | TRBJ2-1 | TRBV19 | TGTGCCAGTAGCATAGTAGCGGGACCGAATGAGCAGTTCTTC | CASSIVAGPNEQFF
TRBD1 | - | TRBJ1-5 | TRBV27 | TGTGCCAGCAGTGCCCGGGACAGGGCCAATCAGCCCCAGCATTTT | CASSARDRANQPQHF
TRBD1 | - | TRBJ1-5 | TRBV2 | TGTGCCAGCAGGGACAGGGTAGGCAATCAGCCCCAGCATTTT | CASRDRVGNQPQHF
- | - | TRBJ1-2 | TRBV9 | TGTGCCAGCGCGGCGGGGAACTATGGCTACACCTTC | CASAAGNYGYTF
- | - | TRBJ2-5 | TRBV7-2 | TGTGCCAGCAGCTCCCCCAACCAAGAGACCCAGTACTTC | CASSSPNQETQYF
- | - | TRBJ2-3 | TRBV7-7 | TGTGCCAGCAGCTTAACGGGGCCCGATACGCAGTATTTT | CASSLTGPDTQYF
- | - | TRBJ1-2 | TRBV19 | TGTGCCAGTAGTATATTGAGGAGCCCTCCCGGCTATGGCTACACCTTC | CASSILRSPPGYGYTF
- | - | TRBJ1-2 | TRBV7-2 | TGTGCCAGCAGCTTAGGTGCGATGGGCACCTATGGCTACACCTTC | CASSLGAMGTYGYTF